Sequencing of this T cell receptor beta chain was carried out in a study of early T cells in non-severe SARS-CoV-2 infection. Study-level background: Bulk RNA from unsorted whole blood was sequenced; chains were unpaired. Overall study findings and caveats: Matching with VDJdb favored anti-spike CD8 responses (missing private and CD4 specificities).

The sample holds a few counts of this clonotype. Its antigen remains unidentified. cDNA molecules, individually, were tagged with unique molecular identifiers. TCRdb processed the 5' RACE reads anew with MiXCR; each CDR3 protein has one entry. Among under 30,000 distinct CDR3 sequences, roughly 4.3% were seen once, and the ten largest hold around 6%. The sequenced sample consisted of whole blood. The TCR sequence derives from an adult who was a healthcare worker with PCR-confirmed SARS-CoV-2 infection or an uninfected control (not recorded which).

The CDR3 sequence is CASSQARTSGGQDEQFF. The CDR3 DNA sequence: TGTGCCAGCAGCCAAGCCCGGACTAGCGGGGGGCAGGATGAGCAGTTCTTC. The chain recombines TRBV3-1 with TRBJ2-1, with 14 positions matching TRBD2. The length of the CDR3 is 17 residues. CDR1 and CDR2 from the germline V gene are LGHDT and YNNKEL (reference sequence). V lost 1 base, J lost 8 bases, and 7 bases stayed unmatched.